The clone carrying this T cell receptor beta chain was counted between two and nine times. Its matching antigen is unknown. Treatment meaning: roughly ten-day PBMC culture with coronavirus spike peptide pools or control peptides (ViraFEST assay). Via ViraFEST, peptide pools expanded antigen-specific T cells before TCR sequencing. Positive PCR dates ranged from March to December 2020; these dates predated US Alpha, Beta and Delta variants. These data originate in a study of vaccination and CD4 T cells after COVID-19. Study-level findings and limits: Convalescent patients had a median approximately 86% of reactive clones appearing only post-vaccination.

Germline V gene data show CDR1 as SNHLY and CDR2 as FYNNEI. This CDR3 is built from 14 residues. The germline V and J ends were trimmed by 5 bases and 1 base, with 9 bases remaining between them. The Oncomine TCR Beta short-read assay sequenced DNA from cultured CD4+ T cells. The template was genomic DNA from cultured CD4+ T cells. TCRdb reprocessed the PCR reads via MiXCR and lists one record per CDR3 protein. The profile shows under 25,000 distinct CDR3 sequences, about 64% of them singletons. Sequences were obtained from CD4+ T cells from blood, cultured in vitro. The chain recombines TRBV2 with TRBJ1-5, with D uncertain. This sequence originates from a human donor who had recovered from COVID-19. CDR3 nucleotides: TGTGCCAGCAGTATCGCCGGGAGCAATCAGCCCCAGCATTTT. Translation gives CASSIAGSNQPQHF. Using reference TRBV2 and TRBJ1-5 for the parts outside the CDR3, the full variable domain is EPEVTQTPSHQVTQMGQEVILRCVPISNHLYFYWYRQILGQKVEFLVSFYNNEISEKSEIFDDQFSVERPDGSNFTLKIRSTKLEDSAMYFCASSIAGSNQPQHFGDGTRLSIL.